Presented here are 29 T cell receptor beta chains from one specimen sequenced in a study of shared clonotypes between healthy human individuals. The assay was immunoSEQ multiplex PCR, and TCRdb's table has in-frame clones only and misses some. This sample has approximately 1,500,000 clones, with approximately 98% found just once. Sequencing input: naive CD4+ T cells sorted from blood. Regarding subset: CD45RA+ positively selected. These TCRs come from a man between 25 and 39 years old in good health.

This clone was counted once. The CDR3 reads CASSFGTMGDTQYF. The CDR3 DNA reads TGTGCCAGCAGTTTCGGGACTATGGGAGATACGCAGTATTTT. The chain carries TRBV6-6 and TRBJ2-3; 7 bases are shared with TRBD2. In germline, CDR1 is MNHNY, CDR2 SVGAGI (reference sequence). V shed 4 bases, J shed 5 bases, and the junction held 6 bases outside the gene matches. The CDR3 contains 14 residues.

The rearrangement links TRBV7-6 to TRBJ1-5, with a tentative D call TRBD1 (5 bases). The CDR3 sequence is 14 residues long. The germline V gene encodes CDR1 SGHVS and CDR2 FNYEAQ. Trimming shortened V by 4 bases and J by 8 bases, and 15 bases separated the two germline ends. CDR3 bases: TGTGCCAGCAGCTCCCAGGGAGGGTATGAGCCCCAGCATTTT. Its protein is CASSSQGGYEPQHF.

The chain links TRBV5-1 to TRBJ2-3; 7 nucleotides match TRBD1. CDR1 is SGHRS, CDR2 YFSETQ, per germline. With V trimmed by 4 bases and J by 6 bases, 11 bases remained unmatched. CDR3 size: 15 residues. CDR3 in amino acids: CASSGREGALDTQYF. DNA for the CDR3: TGCGCCAGCAGCGGACGTGAGGGGGCGCTGGATACGCAGTATTTT.

The chain has TRBV7-2 and TRBJ2-7, with D possibly being TRBD2 (6 bases). The CDR3 length is 13 residues. V dropped 5 bases and J dropped 3 bases, with 11 bases sitting between them. The germline V gene encodes CDR1 SGHTA and CDR2 FQGNSA. For the CDR3, the DNA is TGTGCCAGCAGCACCCGGGAGAACTACGAGCAGTACTTC. It codes for CASSTRENYEQYF.

The V gene is TRBV15, the J gene TRBJ1-5; perhaps TRBD1 as D (6 bases). V lost 0 bases and J lost 1, with 13 bases in between. Per the germline V gene, CDR1 is LNHNV and CDR2 is YYDKDF (reference sequence). The CDR3 covers 17 residues. CDR3 residues: CATSRDLRGSSNQPQHF. The CDR3 nucleotides are TGTGCCACCAGCAGAGACCTCAGGGGAAGCAGCAATCAGCCCCAGCATTTT.

The CDR3 DNA follows: TGTGCCAGCTCACCGGACAGCCCTAGCACAGATACGCAGTATTTT. Translation: CASSPDSPSTDTQYF. The chain links TRBV18 to TRBJ2-3; tentatively, D is TRBD1 (6 bases). Germline V gene sequence: CDR1 KGHSH, CDR2 LQKENI. Trimming took off 3 bases at V and 0 bases at J, with 10 bases between the two ends. The CDR3 has 15 amino acids.

The V call is TRBV19, the J call TRBJ2-4; D remains ambiguous. The CDR3 extends over 13 amino acids. CDR1 is LNHDA, CDR2 SQIVND, per germline (reference sequence). V was pared by 8 bases and J by 0 bases, with 8 bases between. CDR3 sequence: CASSWEAKNIQYF. The CDR3 DNA sequence: TGTGCCAGTTCGTGGGAAGCCAAAAACATTCAGTACTTC.

This rearrangement joins TRBV6-6 to TRBJ2-5; 11 bases line up with TRBD2. J lost 9 bases, V lost 3 bases, and 3 bases had no gene match. The germline CDR1 and CDR2 sequences are MNHNY and SVGAGI (reference sequence). The CDR3 has 13 amino acids. The CDR3 spells CASSYVAGGAQYF. CDR3 bases: TGTGCCAGCAGTTATGTAGCGGGGGGGGCCCAGTACTTC.

The chain is built from TRBV5-6 and TRBJ2-7, with 9 positions matching TRBD1. CDR1 SGHDT and CDR2 YYEEEE come from the germline V gene. V lost 5 bases, J lost 5 bases, and 8 bases stayed unmatched. The CDR3 has 14 amino acids. The chain's CDR3 is CASSSGTGSHEQYF. The CDR3, as DNA: TGTGCCAGCAGTTCCGGGACAGGGTCCCACGAGCAGTACTTC.

The table lists this clone with a count of one. The genes are TRBV9 and TRBJ2-1; tentatively, D is TRBD2 (5 bases). Trimming cost V 0 bases and J 7 bases, with 14 bases left between them. CDR1 and CDR2 (germline): SGDLS, YYNGEE. The CDR3 is 15 residues long. The CDR3 DNA reads TGTGCCAGCAGCGTAGGGGCTAGCCTTGGAAATGAGCAGTTCTTC. It codes for CASSVGASLGNEQFF.

This clone was counted once. The chain carries TRBV4-3 and TRBJ2-4; a possible D gene is TRBD1 (5 bases). Germline CDR1 LGHNA, CDR2 YSLEER. The CDR3 totals 16 residues. V lost 0 bases and J 4 bases, leaving 13 bases between the germline ends. The CDR3 DNA sequence: TGCGCCAGCAGCCAAGATGCAGGACAATGGAAAAACATTCAGTACTTC. This gives the protein CASSQDAGQWKNIQYF.

This rearrangement joins TRBV21-1 to TRBJ1-5. TRBV21-1 counts as a pseudogene. The CDR3 extends over 19 amino acids. CDR3 DNA: TGTGCCAGCAGCAAAGTCTCCCAAAAGGTTAGGCATAACAATCAGCCCCAGCATTTT. It encodes CASSKVSQKVRHNNQPQHF.

The chain couples TRBV11-2 to TRBJ2-5; D remains unclear. The CDR3 runs 14 residues. Trimming removed 0 bases at V and 4 bases at J, with 9 bases between. CDR1 and CDR2 from the germline V gene are SGHAT and FQNNGV. CDR3 bases: TGTGCCAGCAGCTTAGATTTAGGGATAGAGACCCAGTACTTC. Translated: CASSLDLGIETQYF.

This clone was counted once. V and J are TRBV27 and TRBJ1-3; D unresolved. The germline V gene has CDR1 MNHEY and CDR2 SMNVEV (reference sequence). The CDR3 extends over 15 amino acids. V lost 6 bases and J 0 bases, leaving 12 bases between the germline ends. DNA of the CDR3: TGTGCCAGCAGCCCAAACATAATCTCTGGAAACACCATATATTTT. Its translation: CASSPNIISGNTIYF.

The chain uses TRBV27 and TRBJ2-1; D is uncertain. This CDR3 region has 15 residues. Trimming took 2 bases from V and 1 from J, leaving 9 bases between them. CDR1 and CDR2 (germline): MNHEY, SMNVEV (reference sequence). The CDR3 region is CASSLQRRSYNEQFF. The DNA for the CDR3 is TGTGCCAGCAGTTTACAGCGTAGGTCCTACAATGAGCAGTTCTTC.

The V call is TRBV7-3, the J call TRBJ2-1, with 9 bases matching TRBD1. Germline V gene data show CDR1 as SGHTA and CDR2 as FQGTGA. The CDR3 runs 13 residues. V dropped 4 bases and J dropped 15; count of bases not matched to a gene: 10. Here the CDR3 DNA reads TGTGCCAGCAGCTCCTCCGGACAGGGGATTAGGTTCTTC. Translating it yields CASSSSGQGIRFF.

The chain carries TRBV25-1 and TRBJ2-7; no reliable D call. Germline assignment: CDR1 MGHDK and CDR2 SYGVNS. The CDR3 spans 13 residues. V gave up 1 base and J gave up 6 bases, with 10 bases separating them. CDR3 in amino acids: CASSESRPAEQYF. The CDR3 nucleotides are TGTGCCAGCAGTGAATCCAGGCCAGCCGAGCAGTACTTC.

The rearrangement joins TRBV5-1 to TRBJ1-2; D is uncertain. The CDR3 runs 14 residues. Trimming took off 0 bases at V and 9 bases at J, with 15 bases between the two ends. CDR1 and CDR2 (germline): SGHRS, YFSETQ. The CDR3 DNA reads as TGCGCCAGCAGCTTGGCGGGCGATTTAGGAAGCTACACCTTC. As protein: CASSLAGDLGSYTF.

This clone was recorded once. The chain carries TRBV18 and TRBJ2-3; maybe TRBD2 (6 bases). Germline V lookup: CDR1 KGHSH, CDR2 LQKENI. This CDR3 has 16 residues. The germline V and J ends were trimmed by 5 bases and 1 base, with 16 bases remaining between them. This CDR3 reads CASSRTGGVGTDTQYF. The CDR3 DNA reads as TGTGCCAGCTCAAGAACAGGAGGGGTGGGCACAGATACGCAGTATTTT.

The J gene is TRBJ2-7, the V gene TRBV5-4; 12 bases are shared with TRBD2. Germline CDR1 SGHNT, CDR2 YYREEE (reference sequence). V dropped 4 bases and J dropped 4; count of bases not matched to a gene: 3. The CDR3 covers 14 residues. CDR3 nucleotides: TGTGCCAGCAGCGAGACTAGCGGGAGATACGAGCAGTACTTC. Residues: CASSETSGRYEQYF.

The rearrangement links TRBV7-9 to TRBJ1-1; TRBD1 might be the D (5 bases). Looked up from germline, CDR1 is SEHNR and CDR2 is FQNEAQ (reference sequence). Trimming took off 3 bases at V and 10 bases at J, with 21 bases between the two ends. This CDR3 contains 15 residues. CDR3 loop: CASSFWGNAVRRAFF. CDR3 nucleotides: TGTGCCAGCAGCTTTTGGGGGAACGCGGTCCGTCGAGCTTTCTTT.

The V and J genes are TRBV4-3 and TRBJ1-1; 9 positions agree with TRBD1. Unmatched junction bases numbered 29, after V lost 0 bases and J lost 12 bases. CDR1 LGHNA and CDR2 YSLEER come from the germline V gene. This CDR3 region has 21 residues. The CDR3 loop reads CASSQDPQPSFSSNPGQGPFF. For the CDR3, the DNA is TGCGCCAGCAGCCAAGATCCCCAGCCGTCGTTCTCATCAAATCCGGGACAGGGACCTTTCTTT.

The genes are TRBV9 and TRBJ1-2; tentatively, D is TRBD1 (6 bases). CDR3 length equals 14 residues. The V end was cut by 4 bases, the J end by 2 bases, with 12 bases between. Germline V gives CDR1 SGDLS, CDR2 YYNGEE. The CDR3 bases are TGTGCCAGCAGCCGGGGGCCGCAGAACTATGGCTACACCTTC. Protein: CASSRGPQNYGYTF.

The V call is TRBV4-1, the J call TRBJ1-2; 9 nucleotides align to TRBD1. V dropped 5 bases and J dropped 3; count of bases not matched to a gene: 7. The CDR3 runs 15 residues. Germline CDR1 and CDR2: MGHRA and YSYEKL. The CDR3 coding sequence is TGCGCCAGCAGCTCACAGGGGGCGGTCCACTATGGCTACACCTTC. Translation gives CASSSQGAVHYGYTF.

This clone was seen just once. As DNA, the CDR3 is TGCAGCGCGAAAAACCTAAGCGGGAGTACGTACGAGCAGTACTTC. Its translation: CSAKNLSGSTYEQYF. The genes are TRBV29-1 and TRBJ2-7; 8 positions agree with TRBD2. The CDR3 covers 15 residues. V lost 7 bases, J lost 4 bases, and 15 bases stayed unmatched. Germline-derived CDR1 and CDR2 are SQVTM and ANQGSEA.

The chain couples TRBV5-1 to TRBJ2-5, with TRBD2 matching 14 bases. The CDR3 runs 15 residues. CDR1 is SGHRS and CDR2 is YFSETQ in the germline V gene. With V trimmed by 4 bases and J by 5 bases, 4 bases remained unmatched. The CDR3 here is CASSVGLAGEETQYF. The CDR3 nucleotides read TGCGCCAGCAGCGTGGGACTAGCGGGAGAGGAGACCCAGTACTTC.

The chain links TRBV13 to TRBJ2-5; unclear D gene. This CDR3 contains 14 residues. The V end lost 3 bases, the J end lost 0 bases, and 8 bases lay between the germline ends. In germline, CDR1 is PRHDT, CDR2 FYEKMQ (reference sequence). The CDR3 protein is CASSFLQYQETQYF. The CDR3 coding sequence is TGTGCCAGCAGCTTTTTACAGTACCAAGAGACCCAGTACTTC.

This clone was counted a single time. The gene calls are TRBV9 and TRBJ2-1; 8 nucleotides align to TRBD2. The germline V gene has CDR1 SGDLS and CDR2 YYNGEE. V trimming: 6 bases; J trimming: 8 bases; junction bases outside the gene matches: 13. The CDR3 extends over 15 amino acids. CDR3 region: CASNTRTSWSDEQFF. The DNA of the CDR3 is TGTGCCAGCAATACTCGGACTAGCTGGTCCGATGAGCAGTTCTTC.

This clone showed up just a few times. Other nucleotide sequences from this sample produce the same CDR3. This chain links TRBV20-1 with TRBJ2-5, with no clear D. The germline CDR1 and CDR2 sequences are DFQATT and SNEGSKA (reference sequence). The CDR3 loop spans 10 amino acids. V was clipped by 3 bases and J by 4 bases, with 3 bases between them. CDR3 sequence reads: CSASTETQYF. CDR3 bases: TGCAGTGCTAGTACAGAGACCCAGTACTTC.